The 3 T cell receptor beta chains listed next were all sequenced from one sample in a study of blood T cell repertoires in COVID-19. Clones were sequenced by immunoSEQ multiplex PCR, and TCRdb holds only the in-frame ones, with some missing. Of roughly 100,000 clones listed, roughly 90% are singletons. Sequenced sample: peripheral blood. These receptors came from a woman in her forties or fifties with COVID-19, enrolled during active disease.

This chain's CDR3 is CATGIREGTEAFF. DNA for the CDR3: TGTGCCACCGGAATCAGGGAGGGCACTGAAGCTTTCTTT. The genes are TRBV5-8 and TRBJ1-1, with TRBD1 as a possible D gene (5 bases). CDR1 is SGHTS and CDR2 is YDEGEE in the germline V gene. CDR3 length: 13 residues. V gave up 9 bases and J gave up 4 bases, with 16 bases separating them.

This chain connects TRBV28 to TRBJ2-2; D might be TRBD1 (6 bases). CDR3 length: 11 amino acids. Trimming cost V 8 bases and J 9 bases, with 10 bases left between them. Germline CDR1 MDHEN, CDR2 SYDVKM. The CDR3 protein is CASLRGRELFF. The CDR3 DNA reads as TGTGCCAGCCTCAGGGGCAGGGAGCTGTTTTTT.

J is TRBJ2-3 and V is TRBV7-8, with TRBD1 identical over 7 bases. Germline CDR1 is SGHVS and CDR2 is FQNEAQ. J was trimmed by 9 bases and V by 5 bases; bases with no gene match: 8. The CDR3 contains 13 residues. CDR3 sequence: CASSTSLGGTQYF. DNA of the CDR3: TGTGCCAGCAGCACCAGTTTAGGGGGCACGCAGTATTTT.